Shown below are 11 T cell receptor beta chains from a single sample sequenced in a study of CD8 T cells in Susac syndrome. An amount of RNA that ranged from roughly 0.45 to 1 ug was reverse transcribed with random hexamers. One entry per CDR3 protein, called by TCRdb with MiXCR from the immunoSEQ multiplex PCR reads. The table shows 150,000 to 200,000 distinct CDR3 sequences, with 94% occurring only once. The sample comprised CD4+ T cells from PBMCs. These receptors all stem from a human donor with multiple sclerosis.

This clonotype has a single count. This chain links TRBV6-5 with TRBJ2-7; tentatively, D is TRBD1 or TRBD2 (6 bases each). Trimming removed 8 bases from V and 4 bases from J, with 21 bases in between. There are 15 residues in the CDR3. Germline V gene data show CDR1 as MNHEY and CDR2 as SVGAGI. CDR3 DNA: TGTGCCAGCTCGAAGGGGGGAGGAGTGTGGTACGAGCAGTACTTC. Protein: CASSKGGGVWYEQYF.

The V and J genes are TRBV20-1 and TRBJ2-7; possible D gene TRBD2, 6 bases. CDR3 length: 11 amino acids. Germline V gene sequence: CDR1 DFQATT, CDR2 SNEGSKA (reference sequence). Here the CDR3 reads CSSGLDYEQYF. The CDR3 nucleotides read TGCAGCTCGGGACTGGACTACGAGCAGTACTTC.

The chain recombines TRBV12-3 or TRBV12-4 with TRBJ1-2, with D possibly being TRBD1 (6 bases). Trimming removed 2 bases at V and 8 bases at J, with 12 bases between. The CDR3 has 13 amino acids. The CDR3 here is CASSLQGIQGYTF. Written as DNA, the CDR3 is TGTGCCAGCAGTTTACAGGGGATTCAGGGCTACACCTTC.

The chain couples TRBV15 to TRBJ1-5; a weak D match, TRBD1 (5 bases). Between the trimmed V and J ends, which lost 7 bases and 3 bases, there was a span of 13 bases. The CDR3 covers 14 residues. Germline loops: CDR1 LNHNV, CDR2 YYDKDF (reference sequence). CDR3: CATTWGRLNQPQHF. The CDR3, as DNA: TGTGCCACCACCTGGGGCCGCCTCAATCAGCCCCAGCATTTT.

The chain's CDR3 is CASSSLGGSYNEQFF. The DNA for the CDR3 is TGTGCCAGCAGCTCCCTGGGGGGCTCCTACAATGAGCAGTTCTTC. This sequence joins TRBV7-2 and TRBJ2-1, with D possibly TRBD2 on 6 matching bases. Germline CDR1 SGHTA, CDR2 FQGNSA. With 4 bases removed from V and 0 bases from J, the gap between germline ends came to 10 bases. The length of the CDR3 is 15 residues.

This clonotype was seen a single time. The rearrangement uses TRBV3-1 and TRBJ1-2; D call uncertain. The CDR3 is 15 residues long. Trimming took 0 bases from V and 0 from J, leaving 8 bases between them. The germline gives CDR1 LGHDT, CDR2 YNNKEL (reference sequence). The CDR3 DNA is TGTGCCAGCAGCCAAGAGAGGTGGCCTAACTATGGCTACACCTTC. Protein product: CASSQERWPNYGYTF.

This clonotype was picked up one time. The rearrangement uses TRBV20-1 and TRBJ2-5, with D hard to call. V lost 0 bases and J 8 bases, leaving 16 bases between the germline ends. This CDR3 has 14 amino acids. Looked up from germline, CDR1 is DFQATT and CDR2 is SNEGSKA (reference sequence). The CDR3 here is CSARDIGPMITQYF. DNA for the CDR3: TGCAGTGCTAGAGATATAGGACCAATGATTACCCAGTACTTC.

The DNA for the CDR3 is TGTGCCAGCAGCTTGGCCCTGATTGGAACTAGCGGCTACGAGCAGTACTTC. Translated: CASSLALIGTSGYEQYF. The chain carries TRBV5-4 and TRBJ2-7, with 8 bases aligning to TRBD2. V lost 0 bases, J lost 3 bases, and 11 bases stayed unmatched. CDR1 SGHNT and CDR2 YYREEE come from the germline V gene (reference sequence). CDR3 size: 17 residues.

J is TRBJ1-4 and V is TRBV7-2, with D uncertain. Germline CDR1 and CDR2: SGHTA and FQGNSA. This CDR3 region has 14 residues. The V and J ends lost 5 bases and 6 bases respectively, with 13 bases between them. The CDR3 bases are TGTGCCAGCAGCCCCGATCTTCAGGATGAAAAACTGTTTTTT. The encoded protein is CASSPDLQDEKLFF.

This chain links TRBV20-1 with TRBJ2-7, with a possible D match to TRBD1 (5 bases). The CDR3 extends over 15 amino acids. Trimming pared 6 bases from V and 5 bases from J, leaving 23 bases between. CDR1 and CDR2 (germline): DFQATT, SNEGSKA (reference sequence). The CDR3 sequence is CSAPPPFARADEQYF. Here the CDR3 DNA reads TGCAGTGCCCCACCCCCGTTTGCCAGGGCTGACGAGCAGTACTTC.

V gene TRBV6-5 combines with J gene TRBJ2-1; 8 positions match TRBD2. With V trimmed by 8 bases and J by 0 bases, 3 bases remained unmatched. Germline assignment: CDR1 MNHEY and CDR2 SVGAGI. This CDR3 spans 14 amino acids. The CDR3 loop is CASGSGISYNEQFF. DNA of the CDR3: TGTGCCAGCGGTAGCGGGATCTCCTACAATGAGCAGTTCTTC.